This T cell receptor beta chain was identified during a study of T-cell reconstitution after alpha-beta-depleted transplantation in children. CDR1 and CDR2 from the germline V gene are DFQATT and SNEGSKA (reference sequence). The CDR3 is 15 residues long. J lost 4 bases, V lost 2 bases, and 5 bases had no gene match. This clonotype was seen a handful of times. Construction of the TCRbeta library involved unique molecular identifiers. TCRdb re-called the PCR reads through MiXCR, storing one row per CDR3 protein. This table holds 750,000 to 950,000 distinct CDR3 sequences, approximately 15% found once. This material consisted of PBMCs, mostly from graft donor cells, taken 360 days after TCRalphabeta/CD19-depleted stem cell transplant. The chain carries TRBV20-1 and TRBJ2-1, with 10 bases lining up with TRBD2. The sequence was collected from a male patient between 5 and 17 years old who had a stem cell transplant for acute lymphoblastic leukemia, so the T cells may come from the graft donor. In nucleotides, the CDR3 is TGCAGTGCTAGATATCTAGCGGGAGCGTACAATGAGCAGTTCTTC. Its protein is CSARYLAGAYNEQFF.